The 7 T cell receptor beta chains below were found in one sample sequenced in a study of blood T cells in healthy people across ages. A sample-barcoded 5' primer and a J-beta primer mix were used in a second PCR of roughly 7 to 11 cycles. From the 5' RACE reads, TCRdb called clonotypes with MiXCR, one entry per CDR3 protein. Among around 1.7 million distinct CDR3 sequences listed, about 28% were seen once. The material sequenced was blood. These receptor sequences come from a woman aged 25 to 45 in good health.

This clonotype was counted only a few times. CDR3 coding DNA: TGTGCCATCAGTGAGATGGAACACGGTGGGGCTCCAGATACGCAGTATTTT. This sequence encodes CAISEMEHGGAPDTQYF. The V gene is TRBV10-3, the J gene TRBJ2-3; weak D call: TRBD1 (5 bases). V lost 2 bases, J lost 4 bases, and 19 bases lay in between. Germline assignment: CDR1 ENHRY and CDR2 SYGVKD. The CDR3 loop spans 17 amino acids.

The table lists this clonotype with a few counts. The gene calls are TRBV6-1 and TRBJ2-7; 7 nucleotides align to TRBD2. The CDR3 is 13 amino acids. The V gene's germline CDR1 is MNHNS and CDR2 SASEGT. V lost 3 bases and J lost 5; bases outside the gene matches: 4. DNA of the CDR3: TGTGCCAGCAGTGAGGCGGGAGTGGACGAGCAGTACTTC. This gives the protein CASSEAGVDEQYF.

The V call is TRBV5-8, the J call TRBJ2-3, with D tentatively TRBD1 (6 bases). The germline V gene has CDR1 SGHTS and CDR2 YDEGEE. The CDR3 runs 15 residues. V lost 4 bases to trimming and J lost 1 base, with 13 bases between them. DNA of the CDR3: TGTGCCAGCAGCGGACAGACCCGGGGCACAGATACGCAGTATTTT. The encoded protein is CASSGQTRGTDTQYF. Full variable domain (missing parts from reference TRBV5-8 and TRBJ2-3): EAGVTQSPTHLIKTRGQQATLRCSPISGHTSVYWYQQALGLGLQFLLWYDEGEERNRGNFPPRFSGRQFPNYSSELNVNALELEDSALYLCASSGQTRGTDTQYFGPGTRLTVL.

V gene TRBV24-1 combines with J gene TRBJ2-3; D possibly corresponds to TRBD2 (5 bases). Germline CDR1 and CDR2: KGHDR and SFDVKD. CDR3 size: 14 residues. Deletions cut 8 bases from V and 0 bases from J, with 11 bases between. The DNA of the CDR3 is TGTGCCACCACGTCCGGAGGAAGCACAGATACGCAGTATTTT. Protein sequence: CATTSGGSTDTQYF.

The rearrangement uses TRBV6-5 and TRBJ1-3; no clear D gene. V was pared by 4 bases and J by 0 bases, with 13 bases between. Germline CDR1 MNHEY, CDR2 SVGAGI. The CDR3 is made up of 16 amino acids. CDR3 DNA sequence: TGTGCCAGCAGTTCCTGGGGAGTTCGCTCTGGAAACACCATATATTTT. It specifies CASSSWGVRSGNTIYF.

CDR3 amino acids: CATSIGLGEKLFF. The CDR3 DNA reads as TGTGCCACCAGCATAGGACTAGGGGAAAAACTGTTTTTT. The V gene is TRBV15, the J gene TRBJ1-4, with D hard to call. V lost 4 bases, J lost 8 bases, and 11 bases lay in between. The CDR3 is made up of 13 amino acids. CDR1 is LNHNV, CDR2 YYDKDF, per germline (reference sequence). The whole variable domain, remainder taken from reference TRBV15 and TRBJ1-4, is DAMVIQNPRYQVTQFGKPVTLSCSQTLNHNVMYWYQQKSSQAPKLLFHYYDKDFNNEADTPDNFQSRRPNTSFCFLDIRSPGLGDTAMYLCATSIGLGEKLFFGSGTQLSVL.

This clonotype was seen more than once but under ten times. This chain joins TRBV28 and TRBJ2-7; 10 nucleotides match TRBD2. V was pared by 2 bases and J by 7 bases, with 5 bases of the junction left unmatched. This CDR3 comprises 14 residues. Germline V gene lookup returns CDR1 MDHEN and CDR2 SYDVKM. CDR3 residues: CASSLVSGGAEQYF. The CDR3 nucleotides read TGTGCCAGCAGTTTAGTGAGCGGGGGGGCTGAGCAGTACTTC.